Listed below are T cell receptor beta chains from one sample, sequenced in a study of blood T cell repertoires in COVID-19. Method: immunoSEQ multiplex PCR; TCRdb's copy keeps in-frame clones and lacks some. The sample consists of approximately 150,000 clones, 87% of them appearing once. The sequencing sample was made of peripheral blood. The receptors come from a woman between 50 and 59 years old with active or convalescent COVID-19. The CDR3 runs from the conserved cysteine through the conserved F or W. Fields, in order: D gene, CDR3 length, V gene, clone size, J gene, CDR3 DNA, CDR3 protein. A D gene is named only where the DNA matches it firmly. Only part of the rows carry a size: once, few, many, or a class if the clone is expanded.

.,15,TRBV19,once,TRBJ1-5,TGTGCCAGTAGTATAGGGCAGAATAGCAATCAGCCCCAGCATTTT,CASSIGQNSNQPQHF
.,15,TRBV4-1,.,TRBJ1-1,TGCGCCAGCAGACCCTCGGGACATACGAACACTGAAGCTTTCTTT,CASRPSGHTNTEAFF
TRBD1,16,TRBV7-2,.,TRBJ2-1,TGTGCCAGCAGCCAACGGGGGTGGACAGGGAACAATGAGCAGTTCTTC,CASSQRGWTGNNEQFF
.,13,TRBV2,.,TRBJ2-1,TGTGCCAGCGGAGACTCTTTTAAGAATGAGCAGTTCTTC,CASGDSFKNEQFF
.,14,TRBV5-8,.,TRBJ1-4,TGTGCCAGCAGCTTCGGACTCGGCCGGGAAAAACTGTTTTTT,CASSFGLGREKLFF
.,15,TRBV4-2,once,TRBJ1-6,TGTGCCAGCAGCTTCCGAGAGGACAGTAATTCACCCCTCCACTTT,CASSFREDSNSPLHF
.,13,TRBV19,few,TRBJ1-1,TGTGCCAGCAGCCGGGGCCAGGGGACCGAAGCTTTCTTT,CASSRGQGTEAFF
.,14,TRBV6-1,.,TRBJ1-1,TGTGCCAGCAGTGAAAGGGGATTAAGCACTGAAGCTTTCTTT,CASSERGLSTEAFF
.,12,TRBV12-3/TRBV12-4,.,TRBJ2-1,TGTGCCAGCAGTTTGTCGGTGAATGAGCAGTTCTTC,CASSLSVNEQFF
.,14,TRBV27,.,TRBJ2-1,TGTGCCAGCAGTTTAAACAGGTTCTACAATGAGCAGTTCTTC,CASSLNRFYNEQFF
TRBD1,21,TRBV6-1,.,TRBJ2-7,TGTGCCAGCAGTGAAGCGTTACGAATCCGACAGGGTCCCAAGGAATCATACGAGCAGTACTTC,CASSEALRIRQGPKESYEQYF
.,14,TRBV7-2,.,TRBJ2-7,TGTGCCAGCAGCTGGGACATCAGCTCCTACGAGCAGTACTTC,CASSWDISSYEQYF
.,14,TRBV29-1,few,TRBJ2-6,TGCAGCGTGGGTTGGACAGCTGGGGCCAACGTCCTGACTTTC,CSVGWTAGANVLTF
TRBD1,15,TRBV19,.,TRBJ2-7,TGTGCCAGTAGTAGGGGTACCGGGACAGGGGGCGAGCAGTACTTC,CASSRGTGTGGEQYF
.,12,TRBV28,.,TRBJ2-2,TGTGCCAGCAGTTCGGGGGCCGGGGAGCTGTTTTTT,CASSSGAGELFF
.,23,TRBV21-1,.,TRBJ1-2,TGTGCCAGCAGCAAATTCAGTGGGGGCGTCTCAGGGAGAGAGGGTTTTATAGGGTATGGCTACACCTTC,CASSKFSGGVSGREGFIGYGYTF
TRBD2,13,TRBV6-4,.,TRBJ2-3,TGTGCCAGCAGTGAAGAAGGACTAGGTACGCAGTATTTT,CASSEEGLGTQYF
.,14,TRBV19,.,TRBJ1-2,TGTGCCAGTAGTATCAATAGTAATCGGTTTGGCTACACCTTC,CASSINSNRFGYTF
TRBD2,14,TRBV29-1,.,TRBJ2-3,TGCAGCGTTGAGGGCGGGAGAGGTGTAGATACGCAGTATTTT,CSVEGGRGVDTQYF
.,16,TRBV6-2/TRBV6-3,.,TRBJ2-1,TGTGCCAGCACCCCCGGACACGGCAAAGGGTACAATGAGCAGTTCTTC,CASTPGHGKGYNEQFF
.,11,TRBV30,.,TRBJ1-4,TGTGCCTGGAGTGCGAGTGAAAAACTGTTTTTT,CAWSASEKLFF
TRBD1,12,TRBV3-1/TRBV3-2,.,TRBJ1-1,TGTGCCAGCAGCGGAGGGGGCAATGAAGCTTTCTTT,CASSGGGNEAFF
.,14,TRBV5-1,.,TRBJ2-6,TGCGCCAGCAGCTTGTCGGGGGGCTCAGACGTCCTGACTTTC,CASSLSGGSDVLTF
.,15,TRBV5-6,many,TRBJ2-3,TGTGCCAGCAGCTTGGGGCCAAGCGTTAAAGATACGCAGTATTTT,CASSLGPSVKDTQYF
TRBD2,16,TRBV5-1,.,TRBJ2-5,TGCGCCAGCAGCTTAGCTAGCGGGAGTGGTCAGGAGACCCAGTACTTC,CASSLASGSGQETQYF
.,15,TRBV7-9,.,TRBJ2-5,TGTGCCAGCAGCTTTACCGGGACTGCGCAAGAGACCCAGTACTTC,CASSFTGTAQETQYF
.,14,TRBV18,.,TRBJ2-2,TGTGCCAGCTCACCACCGGGAGGATACGGGGAGCTGTTTTTT,CASSPPGGYGELFF
.,16,TRBV5-4,.,TRBJ2-2,TGTGCCAGCAGCTACGACAGGAGATCGAACACCGGGGAGCTGTTTTTT,CASSYDRRSNTGELFF
.,15,TRBV19,.,TRBJ1-1,TGTGCCAGTAGTCCGACAGGCGTAGGGAGCACTGAAGCTTTCTTT,CASSPTGVGSTEAFF
.,13,TRBV11-2,.,TRBJ1-1,TGTGCCAGCAGCTACGCGGGCAGAACTGAAGCTTTCTTT,CASSYAGRTEAFF
.,14,TRBV14,.,TRBJ1-1,TGTGCCAGCAGCCAAGTACGGATGAGGACTGAAGCTTTCTTT,CASSQVRMRTEAFF
TRBD1,15,TRBV7-9,.,TRBJ2-7,TGTGCCAGCAGCTTAGCTGGACAGGGGGCTACGGAGCAGTACTTC,CASSLAGQGATEQYF
.,16,TRBV5-1,.,TRBJ2-5,TGCGCCAGCAGCTTGGGGCACGCGGGAATCGGAGAGACCCAGTACTTC,CASSLGHAGIGETQYF
.,14,TRBV10-3,.,TRBJ1-1,TGTGCCATCAGGGGGGGGGAAGGCGACACTGAAGCTTTCTTT,CAIRGGEGDTEAFF
.,12,TRBV11-2,.,TRBJ1-2,TGTGCCAGCAGCCAATCGACAAGGAGCTACACCTTC,CASSQSTRSYTF
.,14,TRBV7-2,.,TRBJ1-3,TGTGCCAGCAGCTTAACGGGTGCTGGAAACACCATATATTTT,CASSLTGAGNTIYF
TRBD1,17,TRBV15,.,TRBJ1-2,TGTGCCACCAGCAGAGAAATAGGACAGGGGGCGACTGATGGCTACACCTTC,CATSREIGQGATDGYTF
.,14,TRBV18,.,TRBJ1-4,TGTGCCAGCTCACCACCCGGGGGGCCTGTGGAACTGTTTTTT,CASSPPGGPVELFF
TRBD1,15,TRBV27,.,TRBJ2-7,TGTGCCAGCAGTCTCCGGACAGGGGGCTCCTACGAGCAGTACTTC,CASSLRTGGSYEQYF
TRBD2,19,TRBV4-3,once,TRBJ2-1,TGCGCCAGCAGCCAAGAGGTTTTTGGGGCGGGAGAAGTCGGGAATGAGCAGTTCTTC,CASSQEVFGAGEVGNEQFF
.,13,TRBV7-3,once,TRBJ1-5,TGTGCCAGCAGCTTAACGTCGAATCAGCCCCAGCATTTT,CASSLTSNQPQHF
TRBD2,15,TRBV4-2,once,TRBJ2-1,TGTGCCAGCAGCCAAGTTGCTAGCGGGAATAATGAGCAGTTCTTC,CASSQVASGNNEQFF
.,17,TRBV5-1,.,TRBJ2-6,TGCGCCAGCAGCAAGGACAGATCCCTCTCTGGGGCCAACGTCCTGACTTTC,CASSKDRSLSGANVLTF
.,15,TRBV27,once,TRBJ2-3,TGTGCCAGCAGTTTATCGGTAGGGGGTACAGATACGCAGTATTTT,CASSLSVGGTDTQYF
TRBD2,23,TRBV27,.,TRBJ2-5,TGTGCCAGCAGTTTATGCTGGTTCGGGCTAGCGGGCTTGTGGGGGGCCCTACAAGAGACCCAGTACTTC,CASSLCWFGLAGLWGALQETQYF
.,13,TRBV30,.,TRBJ2-7,TGTGCCTGGAGTGGGACTAAGTCCTACGAGCAGTACTTC,CAWSGTKSYEQYF
TRBD2,14,TRBV23-1,.,TRBJ2-7,TGCGCCAGCAGTCAGTCGGGGGGGTACTACGAGCAGTACTTC,CASSQSGGYYEQYF
TRBD1,13,TRBV5-4,.,TRBJ1-5,TGTGCCAGCAGCCGGGACAGGGACCAGCCCCAGCATTTT,CASSRDRDQPQHF
.,14,TRBV19,.,TRBJ1-1,TGTGCCAGTAGTAATTCGGGAGGGAACACTGAAGCTTTCTTT,CASSNSGGNTEAFF
.,13,TRBV6-1,.,TRBJ1-2,TGTGCCAGCAGTGAAATTTCAGGGGTTGGCTACACCTTC,CASSEISGVGYTF